Listed here are 27 T cell receptor beta chains from one sample, sequenced in a study of T cells in Graves' hyperthyroidism and ophthalmopathy. The CDR3 regions of TCR beta were amplified from RNA transcripts. Primed by the HTBI set, a first-round RT-PCR was run on the TCR CDR3. A single record per CDR3 protein comes from TCRdb applying MiXCR to the multiplex PCR reads. The table lists some 600,000 distinct CDR3 sequences, 11% to 15% of them singletons. The sample taken for sequencing was blood. These receptors all come from a woman in her thirties with Graves' hyperthyroidism that later progressed to Graves' ophthalmopathy.

The chain uses TRBV7-2 and TRBJ2-4, with a tentative D call TRBD2 (7 bases). Deletions cut 0 bases from V and 8 bases from J, with 20 bases between. The V gene's germline CDR1 is SGHTA and CDR2 FQGNSA. The CDR3 covers 17 residues. CDR3 bases: TGTGCCAGCAGCTTAGCGGGGAGGGGGGCTACTCGGGACATTCAGTACTTC. Protein sequence: CASSLAGRGATRDIQYF.

This clonotype was seen repeatedly, ten times or more. The V and J genes are TRBV18 and TRBJ2-3; 7 bases match TRBD1. The V gene end was trimmed by 4 bases and the J gene end by 4 bases; junction bases not matched to a gene: 8. Germline V CDR1 and CDR2: KGHSH, LQKENI. The CDR3 totals 15 residues. The CDR3 DNA reads TGTGCCAGCTCACGCCCTCAGGGGGTCGCAGATACGCAGTATTTT. Translation: CASSRPQGVADTQYF. Full variable domain (outside the CDR3, taken from reference TRBV18 and TRBJ2-3): NAGVMQNPRHLVRRRGQEARLRCSPMKGHSHVYWYRQLPEEGLKFMVYLQKENIIDESGMPKERFSAEFPKEGPSILRIQQVVRGDSAAYFCASSRPQGVADTQYFGPGTRLTVL.

There are many counts of this clonotype. Compared with germline, one end of the junction differs, possibly owing to a read error. This chain uses TRBV7-8 with TRBJ2-4; 10 bases fit TRBD2. This CDR3 is built from 15 residues. Germline values: CDR1 SGHVS, CDR2 FQNEAQ. CDR3 protein: CASSLGAGGLNIQYF. In DNA, the CDR3 is TGTGCCAGCAGTTTAGGAGCGGGAGGGTTAAACATTCAGTACTTC.

This clonotype was recorded many times. V gene TRBV24-1 combines with J gene TRBJ2-1; D gene uncertain. Between the trimmed V and J ends, which lost 1 base and 6 bases, there was a span of 9 bases. Germline CDR1 KGHDR, CDR2 SFDVKD. CDR3 length: 14 amino acids. The CDR3 nucleotides are TGTGCCACCAGTGATTTTTCGGGTCTCAATGAGCAGTTCTTC. Its translation is CATSDFSGLNEQFF.

This clonotype has more than one count but fewer than ten. The CDR3 protein is CASRTPTARAAEAFF. CDR3 in DNA: TGTGCCAGCAGAACGCCGACGGCCCGCGCAGCTGAAGCTTTCTTT. V usage is TRBV6-1 and J usage is TRBJ1-1, with D uncertain. Germline CDR1 MNHNS, CDR2 SASEGT. Deletions cut 6 bases from V and 6 bases from J, with 20 bases between. The CDR3 is 15 amino acids.

This clonotype was seen many times. V usage is TRBV12-3 or TRBV12-4 and J usage is TRBJ1-5; D gene ambiguous. This CDR3 region has 13 residues. V was cut by 0 bases and J by 5 bases, with 5 bases left in between. The CDR3 protein is CASSLASYQPQHF. For the CDR3, the DNA is TGTGCCAGCAGTTTAGCCAGCTATCAGCCCCAGCATTTT.

This clonotype has ten or more counts. This rearrangement joins TRBV11-2 to TRBJ2-1, with D possibly TRBD1 on 5 matching bases. There are 15 residues in the CDR3. Germline V gives CDR1 SGHAT, CDR2 FQNNGV. Trimming left V 6 bases short and J 0 bases short, with 12 bases between. This CDR3 is CASREGQSSYNEQFF. CDR3 nucleotide sequence: TGTGCCAGCAGGGAAGGACAAAGCTCCTACAATGAGCAGTTCTTC.

Comments on this clonotype: A much more abundant neighbour one base away suggests this may be a read error. V usage is TRBV4-3 and J usage is TRBJ2-2; perhaps TRBD2 as D (6 bases). Per the germline V gene, CDR1 is LGHNA and CDR2 is YSLEER. Trimming cost V 3 bases and J 0 bases, with 17 bases left between them. The CDR3 spans 18 residues. The CDR3 protein is CASSQAGKVAANTGELFF. DNA of the CDR3: TGCGCCAGCAGCCAGGCGGGGAAGGTAGCGGCGAACACCGGGGAGCTGTTTTTT.

This clonotype was observed many times. The chain combines TRBV6-1 with TRBJ1-1, with no clear D. V lost 5 bases to trimming and J lost 3 bases, with 7 bases between them. The germline V gene encodes CDR1 MNHNS and CDR2 SASEGT. The CDR3 spans 12 residues. The CDR3 sequence: CASSLMDTEAFF. The CDR3 region has the DNA TGTGCCAGCAGTCTTATGGACACTGAAGCTTTCTTT.

This clonotype was seen at least ten times. This chain connects TRBV24-1 to TRBJ1-5, with a tentative D call TRBD1 (6 bases). The CDR3 is 16 amino acids. Germline V gene data show CDR1 as KGHDR and CDR2 as SFDVKD. The V end was cut by 4 bases, the J end by 8 bases, with 20 bases between. CDR3: CATSDSRRGIDKPQHF. The DNA of the CDR3 is TGTGCCACCAGTGACTCCCGAAGGGGGATCGATAAGCCCCAGCATTTT.

The chain recombines TRBV24-1 with TRBJ2-5; D is possibly TRBD2 (6 bases). The CDR3 consists of 16 residues. Germline V gene lookup returns CDR1 KGHDR and CDR2 SFDVKD. Trimming took 1 base from V and 6 from J, leaving 17 bases between them. The CDR3 region is CATSDFRGNSAKTQYF. CDR3 coding DNA: TGTGCCACCAGTGATTTCCGGGGGAATTCTGCAAAGACCCAGTACTTC.

This clonotype was counted between two and nine times. Being one base from a much bigger clone, this may be a read error. The gene calls are TRBV28 and TRBJ2-7, with 10 bases fitting TRBD1. The CDR3 extends over 15 amino acids. Trimming took 7 bases from V and 5 from J; bases not matched to a gene: 11. Germline V gene lookup returns CDR1 MDHEN and CDR2 SYDVKM. Here the CDR3 DNA reads TGTGCCAGCACCTCAGGGACAGGGGATAAGAACGAGCAGTACTTC. This encodes CASTSGTGDKNEQYF.

This clonotype was seen many times. The V call is TRBV29-1, the J call TRBJ1-1; no reliable D call. The ends were cut back, 8 bases at V and 0 bases at J, with 13 bases in the middle. Per the germline V gene, CDR1 is SQVTM and CDR2 is ANQGSEA. The length of the CDR3 is 13 residues. The CDR3 here is CSSRKGLNTEAFF. The CDR3 nucleotides read TGCAGCTCACGGAAAGGGCTGAACACTGAAGCTTTCTTT.

This clonotype was seen ten or more times. V usage is TRBV6-1 and J usage is TRBJ2-1, with TRBD2 matching 7 bases. Germline assignment: CDR1 MNHNS and CDR2 SASEGT. The CDR3 length is 14 residues. The V gene end was trimmed by 8 bases and the J gene end by 2 bases; junction bases not matched to a gene: 6. The CDR3 DNA sequence: TGTGCCAGCCCCCCTAGCGGCCCCTACAATGAGCAGTTCTTC. The encoded protein is CASPPSGPYNEQFF.

This clonotype occurred a few times. This could be a read error, since a much larger clone is one nucleotide away. This chain uses TRBV6-2 or TRBV6-3 with TRBJ1-1; a possible D gene is TRBD1 (5 bases). CDR1 and CDR2 (germline): MNHEY, SVGEGT. The CDR3 contains 21 residues. Trimming removed 6 bases from V and 1 base from J, with 33 bases in between. CDR3 DNA sequence: TGTGCCAGCAGCTTTTCGGGACCGACAGCCATTCCGAGTCGTCGGAACACTGAAGCTTTCTTT. Its protein product is CASSFSGPTAIPSRRNTEAFF.

In this sample, this clonotype turned up a few times. The chain carries TRBV18 and TRBJ1-1; D may be TRBD1 (6 bases). Trimming cost V 3 bases and J 5 bases, with 22 bases left between them. The CDR3 is made up of 17 amino acids. Per germline, CDR1 KGHSH and CDR2 LQKENI. DNA for the CDR3: TGTGCCAGCTCACCTACCTCCGGGCGGGGGCGATGGACTGAAGCTTTCTTT. Its translation: CASSPTSGRGRWTEAFF. Full variable domain (missing parts from reference TRBV18 and TRBJ1-1): NAGVMQNPRHLVRRRGQEARLRCSPMKGHSHVYWYRQLPEEGLKFMVYLQKENIIDESGMPKERFSAEFPKEGPSILRIQQVVRGDSAAYFCASSPTSGRGRWTEAFFGQGTRLTVV.

This clonotype was seen only a few times. V usage is TRBV29-1 and J usage is TRBJ1-6; possible D gene TRBD1, 5 bases. V lost 4 bases, J lost 3 bases, and 10 bases lay in between. From germline, CDR1 is SQVTM and CDR2 ANQGSEA. The CDR3 runs to 14 residues. This CDR3 is CSVGEGDYNSPLHF. The CDR3 bases are TGCAGCGTTGGGGAAGGGGACTATAATTCACCCCTCCACTTT.

This clonotype has at least ten counts. The V and J genes are TRBV30 and TRBJ1-2, with D maybe TRBD1 (6 bases). CDR3 length: 13 residues. Trimming shortened V by 5 bases and J by 4 bases, and 14 bases separated the two germline ends. From germline, CDR1 is GTSNPN and CDR2 SVGIG (reference sequence). The CDR3 sequence: CAWGQPHTYGYTF. CDR3 DNA sequence: TGTGCCTGGGGACAGCCCCACACCTATGGCTACACCTTC.

This clonotype was detected many times. The genes are TRBV7-9 and TRBJ1-4; D is uncertain. V dropped 5 bases and J dropped 0 bases, with 10 bases sitting between them. The CDR3 has 15 amino acids. Looked up from germline, CDR1 is SEHNR and CDR2 is FQNEAQ (reference sequence). The chain's CDR3 is CASSPTISTNEKLFF. The CDR3 DNA is TGTGCCAGCAGCCCGACAATATCAACTAATGAAAAACTGTTTTTT.

This clonotype was detected a few times. J is TRBJ1-5 and V is TRBV10-3, with D hard to call. V was clipped by 3 bases and J by 5 bases, with 11 bases between them. Germline V lookup: CDR1 ENHRY, CDR2 SYGVKD. The CDR3 contains 14 residues. Written as DNA, the CDR3 is TGTGCCATCAGTGAAACGAACGGAGATCAGCCCCAGCATTTT. Translation gives CAISETNGDQPQHF.

This clonotype was recorded only once. This clone may be a read error of a much larger clone one base away. The chain is built from TRBV7-2 and TRBJ2-7, with 7 bases aligning to TRBD2. The CDR3 totals 16 residues. J was trimmed by 6 bases and V by 4 bases; bases with no gene match: 15. Germline values: CDR1 SGHTA, CDR2 FQGNSA. The CDR3 loop is CASSSGGASGTGEQYF. CDR3 nucleotides: TGTGCCAGCAGCTCGGGGGGAGCTAGCGGTACCGGCGAGCAGTACTTC.

This clonotype appeared many times. V and J are TRBV11-2 and TRBJ2-7, with TRBD2 as a possible D gene (5 bases). The CDR3 runs 14 residues. Between the trimmed V and J ends, which lost 1 base and 6 bases, there was a span of 13 bases. Germline CDR1 is SGHAT and CDR2 is FQNNGV. CDR3 loop: CASSLGGGSREQYF. In DNA form, the CDR3 reads TGTGCCAGCAGCTTAGGTGGAGGTAGCCGCGAGCAGTACTTC.

A few counts support this clonotype. This sequence joins TRBV5-1 and TRBJ2-4; no clear D gene. The CDR3 runs to 14 residues. The germline V gene has CDR1 SGHRS and CDR2 YFSETQ. V was cut by 7 bases and J by 0 bases, with 11 bases left in between. The CDR3 DNA follows: TGCGCCAGCTCCCCAGATCTAGCCAAAAACATTCAGTACTTC. It is translated as CASSPDLAKNIQYF.

This clonotype was seen more than once but under ten times. The chain recombines TRBV5-1 with TRBJ2-7; no firm D call. The V gene lost 0 bases and the J gene lost 7 bases, with 11 bases spanning the gap. The CDR3 is 13 residues long. Germline V gene data show CDR1 as SGHRS and CDR2 as YFSETQ. CDR3 in DNA: TGCGCCAGCAGCTTGGTGGCAGATTCTGAGCAGTACTTC. Its protein is CASSLVADSEQYF.

The table lists this clonotype with a few counts. This sequence may be a read error, since a much larger clone differs from it by one base. The chain employs TRBV10-2 and TRBJ2-1; 11 bases fit TRBD1. The CDR3 has 17 amino acids. Germline CDR1 WSHSY, CDR2 SAAADI. Here the CDR3 DNA reads TGCGCCAGCAGTGACGATTTTTGGGACAGGGGGACCCATGAGCGGTTCTTC. This gives the protein CASSDDFWDRGTHERFF.

This clonotype was counted many times. V usage is TRBV20-1 and J usage is TRBJ2-3; D may be TRBD1 (5 bases). The CDR3 loop spans 12 amino acids. The germline V gene encodes CDR1 DFQATT and CDR2 SNEGSKA (reference sequence). V dropped 6 bases and J dropped 6 bases, with 13 bases sitting between them. The CDR3 sequence: CSAPSSGDTQYF. CDR3 in DNA: TGCAGTGCCCCCTCCTCAGGGGATACGCAGTATTTT.

The chain employs TRBV27 and TRBJ1-2; TRBD1 aligns across 9 bases. V trimming: 5 bases; J trimming: 8 bases; junction bases outside the gene matches: 12. Germline CDR1 and CDR2: MNHEY and SMNVEV (reference sequence). The CDR3 contains 15 residues. CDR3 nucleotides: TGTGCCAGCAGTCTAACAGGGGGCGGGGATTCGGGCTACACCTTC. Protein: CASSLTGGGDSGYTF.